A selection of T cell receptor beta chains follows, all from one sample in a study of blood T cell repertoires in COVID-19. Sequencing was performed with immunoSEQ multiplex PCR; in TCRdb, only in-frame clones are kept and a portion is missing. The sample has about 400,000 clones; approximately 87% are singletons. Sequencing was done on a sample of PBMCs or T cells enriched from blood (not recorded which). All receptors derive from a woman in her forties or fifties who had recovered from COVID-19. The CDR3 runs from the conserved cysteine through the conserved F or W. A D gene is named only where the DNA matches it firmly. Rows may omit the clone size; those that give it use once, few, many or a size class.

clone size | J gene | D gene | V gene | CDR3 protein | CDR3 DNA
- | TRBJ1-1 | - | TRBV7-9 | CASSFMNTEAFF | TGTGCCAGCAGCTTCATGAACACTGAAGCTTTCTTT
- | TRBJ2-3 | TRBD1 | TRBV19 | CASSIRYGQVGDTQYF | TGTGCCAGTAGTATAAGATATGGACAGGTGGGAGATACGCAGTATTTT
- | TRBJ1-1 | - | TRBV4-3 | CASSPLGLGTEAFF | TGCGCCAGCAGCCCCCTCGGGTTGGGCACTGAAGCTTTCTTT
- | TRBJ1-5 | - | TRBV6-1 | CASSEDRFNQPQHF | TGTGCCAGCAGTGAAGATAGATTCAATCAGCCCCAGCATTTT
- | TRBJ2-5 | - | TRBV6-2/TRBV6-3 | CASSKDDTSKWETQYF | TGTGCCAGCAGTAAGGATGACACCTCCAAGTGGGAGACCCAGTACTTC
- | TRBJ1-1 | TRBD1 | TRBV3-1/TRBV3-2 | CASSHAQGTEAFF | TGTGCCAGCAGCCACGCACAGGGGACTGAAGCTTTCTTT
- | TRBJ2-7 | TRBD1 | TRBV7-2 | CASSYRDRYREQYF | TGTGCCAGCAGCTACCGGGACAGGTACCGCGAGCAGTACTTC
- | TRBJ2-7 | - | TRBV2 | CASRALVPSYEQYF | TGTGCCAGCAGGGCACTAGTCCCCTCCTACGAGCAGTACTTC
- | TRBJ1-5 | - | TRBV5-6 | CASSLGGSDAQHF | TGTGCCAGCAGCTTGGGCGGGTCTGATGCCCAGCATTTT
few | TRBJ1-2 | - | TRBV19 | CATRRDILGGYTF | TGTGCCACCCGCCGGGACATCTTGGGGGGCTACACCTTC
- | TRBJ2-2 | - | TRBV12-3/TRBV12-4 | CASSFDFGELFF | TGTGCCAGCAGTTTCGACTTCGGGGAGCTGTTTTTT
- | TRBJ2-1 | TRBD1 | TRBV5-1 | CASSGTGEYNEQFF | TGCGCCAGCAGCGGGACAGGGGAGTACAATGAGCAGTTCTTC
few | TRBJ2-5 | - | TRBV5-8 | CASGRGRLKETQYF | TGTGCCAGCGGGCGGGGACGGCTTAAAGAGACCCAGTACTTC
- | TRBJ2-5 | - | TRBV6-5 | CASSYPGGLETQYF | TGTGCCAGCAGTTACCCCGGGGGACTAGAGACCCAGTACTTC